The 13 T cell receptor beta chains below were found in one sample sequenced in a study of spatial heterogeneity in lung cancer. Indicated time point: blood at routine non-recurrence follow-up after resection. Material for sequencing was whole RNA from tumor, nontumor lung or frozen PBMC, left unsorted. TCRdb reanalysed the 5' RACE reads using MiXCR and keeps one entry per CDR3 protein. The top ten hold roughly 35% of the sample, which has about 52,000 distinct CDR3 sequences, 6.5% to 7.5% seen once. The specimen comprised PBMCs, sampled at follow-up. Receptor source: a female donor with early-stage non-small cell lung cancer.

This sequence joins TRBV5-1 and TRBJ1-4; TRBD1 agrees at 10 bases. V shed 3 bases and J 8 bases; nucleotides not matched to a gene: 7. The CDR3 has 15 amino acids. Germline values: CDR1 SGHRS, CDR2 YFSETQ. The CDR3 spells CASSSAGTGEEKLFF. In DNA form, the CDR3 reads TGCGCCAGCAGCTCGGCAGGGACAGGGGAAGAAAAACTGTTTTTT. Complete variable domain (other parts from reference TRBV5-1 and TRBJ1-4): KAGVTQTPRYLIKTRGQQVTLSCSPISGHRSVSWYQQTPGQGLQFLFEYFSETQRNKGNFPGRFSGRQFSNSRSEMNVSTLELGDSALYLCASSSAGTGEEKLFFGSGTQLSVL.

The V call is TRBV7-2, the J call TRBJ2-1; the D gene is possibly TRBD2 (5 bases). The CDR3 sequence is 15 residues long. Between the trimmed V and J ends, which lost 5 bases and 6 bases, there was a span of 17 bases. The V gene's germline CDR1 is SGHTA and CDR2 FQGNSA. The CDR3 reads CASSPQTGFRNEQFF. The CDR3 region has the DNA TGTGCCAGCAGCCCCCAGACGGGGTTCCGCAATGAGCAGTTCTTC. The full variable domain, rest sourced from reference TRBV7-2 and TRBJ2-1, is GAGVSQSPSNKVTEKGKDVELRCDPISGHTALYWYRQSLGQGLEFLIYFQGNSAPDKSGLPSDRFSAERTGGSVSTLTIQRTQQEDSAVYLCASSPQTGFRNEQFFGPGTRLTVL.

This clonotype was counted ten times or more. The CDR3 region has the DNA TGTGCCAGCATCCCCGATCAGCCCCAGCATTTT. Amino acids: CASIPDQPQHF. This chain links TRBV27 with TRBJ1-5; no reliable D call. From germline, CDR1 is MNHEY and CDR2 SMNVEV (reference sequence). CDR3 length: 11 residues. Between the trimmed V and J ends, which lost 7 bases and 5 bases, there was a span of 6 bases.

This clonotype appeared a few times. This sequence joins TRBV2 and TRBJ2-4; 13 bases align to TRBD2. Germline assignment: CDR1 SNHLY and CDR2 FYNNEI. V gave up 6 bases and J gave up 0 bases; unmatched junction bases: 11. The CDR3 has 19 residues. The CDR3 nucleotides read TGTGCCAGCAGGGATACGGGACTAGCGGGATCTTTAGCCAAAAACATTCAGTACTTC. Protein sequence: CASRDTGLAGSLAKNIQYF.

This clonotype has only a few counts. V is TRBV18 and J is TRBJ1-5; D might be TRBD1 (5 bases). The CDR3 is made up of 16 amino acids. V was clipped by 5 bases and J by 2 bases, with 16 bases between them. Germline CDR1 reads KGHSH; CDR2 reads LQKENI. DNA for the CDR3: TGTGCCAGCTCAGAGGACTCCGGGGGGGGCAATCAGCCCCAGCATTTT. Amino acid sequence: CASSEDSGGGNQPQHF.

The chain carries TRBV27 and TRBJ2-1; D may be TRBD2 (6 bases). The CDR3 length is 16 residues. V lost 6 bases to trimming and J lost 0 bases, with 15 bases between them. The germline CDR1 and CDR2 sequences are MNHEY and SMNVEV (reference sequence). The DNA of the CDR3 is TGTGCCAGCAGAGGGTTCGGGGGTAGCTCCTACAATGAGCAGTTCTTC. This translates into CASRGFGGSSYNEQFF.

In this sample, this clonotype turned up many times. The gene calls are TRBV6-2 or TRBV6-3 and TRBJ2-5; a possible D gene is TRBD1 (6 bases). Germline CDR1 MNHEY, CDR2 SVGEGT. The CDR3 spans 14 residues. Trimming removed 10 bases from V and 2 bases from J, with 17 bases in between. The CDR3 here is CAIRGYRDQETQYF. Here the CDR3 DNA reads TGTGCCATCCGGGGATACAGGGATCAAGAGACCCAGTACTTC.

With regard to this clonotype: This may arise from a read error, as a much more abundant clone is one base away. The chain has TRBV18 and TRBJ2-7, with D perhaps matching TRBD2 (7 bases). This CDR3 is built from 14 residues. Germline CDR1 is KGHSH and CDR2 is LQKENI. CDR3 sequence: CASSPQGGGYEQSF. In nucleotides, the CDR3 is TGTGCCAGCTCCCCCCAGGGCGGGGGCTACGAGCAGTCCTTC.

This clonotype was recorded at least ten times. The chain couples TRBV7-9 to TRBJ2-3; the D is unclear. The V gene's germline CDR1 is SEHNR and CDR2 FQNEAQ (reference sequence). The CDR3 consists of 13 residues. The V end was cut by 1 base, the J end by 5 bases, with 7 bases between. The CDR3 region has the DNA TGTGCCAGCAGCTTAGGTTCCGGAGATACGCAGTATTTT. Translating it yields CASSLGSGDTQYF.

The sample holds a few counts of this clonotype. The chain is built from TRBV7-2 and TRBJ1-4; 7 bases map to TRBD1. This CDR3 contains 15 residues. Germline-derived CDR1 and CDR2 are SGHTA and FQGNSA. The ends lost 2 bases at V and 8 bases at J; junction bases unmatched: 8. Written as DNA, the CDR3 is TGTGCCAGCAGCTTAAGTGGAGGGGGCTTCGAAAAACTGTTTTTT. It is translated as CASSLSGGGFEKLFF.

This clonotype was detected many times. The CDR3 loop is CASSTSGRGADTQYF. The DNA of the CDR3 is TGCGCCAGCAGCACCTCAGGGAGGGGAGCAGATACGCAGTATTTT. The gene calls are TRBV5-1 and TRBJ2-3, with 7 bases identical to TRBD2. Germline CDR1 SGHRS, CDR2 YFSETQ. The CDR3 is 15 residues long. The trim removed 4 bases at V and 4 bases at J, leaving 9 bases unmatched.

There are a few counts of this clonotype. The chain employs TRBV20-1 and TRBJ2-7; TRBD2 matches at 10 bases. Germline CDR1 reads DFQATT; CDR2 reads SNEGSKA (reference sequence). This CDR3 has 13 residues. V lost 6 bases, J lost 7 bases, and 9 bases stayed unmatched. CDR3 bases: TGCAGTGCAGCGCTAGCGGGGGTTTTTGAGCAGTACTTC. Protein product: CSAALAGVFEQYF.

This clonotype has at least ten counts. For the CDR3, the DNA is TGTGCCAGCAAACGCGACTGGGGAGAGACCCAGTACTTC. This translates into CASKRDWGETQYF. The genes are TRBV2 and TRBJ2-5; D is unresolved. There are 13 residues in the CDR3. Germline assignment: CDR1 SNHLY and CDR2 FYNNEI. V lost 7 bases and J lost 4, with 13 bases in between.